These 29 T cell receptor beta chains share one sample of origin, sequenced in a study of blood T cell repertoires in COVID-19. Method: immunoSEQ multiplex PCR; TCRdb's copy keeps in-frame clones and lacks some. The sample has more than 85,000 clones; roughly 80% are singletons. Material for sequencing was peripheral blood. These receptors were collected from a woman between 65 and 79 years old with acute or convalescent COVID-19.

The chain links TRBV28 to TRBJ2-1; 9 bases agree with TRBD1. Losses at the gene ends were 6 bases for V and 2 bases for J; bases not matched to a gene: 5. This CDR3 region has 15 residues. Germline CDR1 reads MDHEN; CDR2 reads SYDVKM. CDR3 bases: TGTGCCAGCAGAACAGGGGGCCCTACCTACAATGAGCAGTTCTTC. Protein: CASRTGGPTYNEQFF.

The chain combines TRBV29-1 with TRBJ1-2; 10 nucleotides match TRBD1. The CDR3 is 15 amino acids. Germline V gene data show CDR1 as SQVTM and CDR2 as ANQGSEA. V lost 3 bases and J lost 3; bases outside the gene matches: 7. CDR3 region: CSVDVTGGPYYGYTF. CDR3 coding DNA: TGCAGCGTTGATGTGACAGGGGGCCCCTACTATGGCTACACCTTC.

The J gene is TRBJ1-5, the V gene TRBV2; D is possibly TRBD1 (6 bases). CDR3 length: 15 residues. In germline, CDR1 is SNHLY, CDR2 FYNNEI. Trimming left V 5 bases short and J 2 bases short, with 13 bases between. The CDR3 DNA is TGTGCCAGCAGTTCCAGGGGCACGGGCAATCAGCCCCAGCATTTT. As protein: CASSSRGTGNQPQHF.

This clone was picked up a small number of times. The CDR3 loop is CASSPRGGGYEQYF. CDR3 nucleotides: TGTGCCAGCAGCCCCCGAGGAGGCGGATACGAGCAGTACTTC. V is TRBV3-1 (or the pseudogene TRBV3-2) and J is TRBJ2-7; D may be TRBD2 (5 bases). Germline assignment: CDR1 LGHDT and CDR2 YNNKEL (reference sequence). There are 14 residues in the CDR3. V was cut by 4 bases and J by 4 bases, with 14 bases left in between.

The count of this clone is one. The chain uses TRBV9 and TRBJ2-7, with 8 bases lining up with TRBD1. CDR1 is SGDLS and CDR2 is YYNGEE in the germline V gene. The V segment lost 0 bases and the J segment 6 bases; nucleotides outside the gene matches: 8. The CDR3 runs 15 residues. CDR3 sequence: CASSVAPGGASEQYF. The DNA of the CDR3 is TGTGCCAGCAGCGTAGCTCCAGGGGGCGCCAGCGAGCAGTACTTC.

The CDR3, as DNA: TGTGCCAGCAGCTTGAGGCCGGACCCCGACAGGGGCTATGGCTACACCTTC. Translating it yields CASSLRPDPDRGYGYTF. The rearrangement links TRBV5-6 to TRBJ1-2; 8 nucleotides align to TRBD1. Per germline, CDR1 SGHDT and CDR2 YYEEEE. CDR3 size: 17 residues. With V trimmed by 1 base and J by 4 bases, 12 bases remained unmatched.

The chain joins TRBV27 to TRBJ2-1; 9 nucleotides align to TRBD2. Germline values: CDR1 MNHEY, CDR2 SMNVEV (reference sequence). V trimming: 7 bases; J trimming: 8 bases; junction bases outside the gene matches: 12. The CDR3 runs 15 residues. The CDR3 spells CASKAASGAPDEQFF. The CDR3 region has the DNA TGTGCCAGCAAGGCCGCTAGCGGGGCCCCCGATGAGCAGTTCTTC.

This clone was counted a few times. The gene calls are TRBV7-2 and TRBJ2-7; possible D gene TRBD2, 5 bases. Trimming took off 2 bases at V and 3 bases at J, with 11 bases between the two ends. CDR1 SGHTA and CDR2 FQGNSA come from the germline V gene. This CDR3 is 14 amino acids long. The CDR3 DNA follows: TGTGCCAGCAGCTTAAATGCGGGTAGCTACGAGCAGTACTTC. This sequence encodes CASSLNAGSYEQYF.

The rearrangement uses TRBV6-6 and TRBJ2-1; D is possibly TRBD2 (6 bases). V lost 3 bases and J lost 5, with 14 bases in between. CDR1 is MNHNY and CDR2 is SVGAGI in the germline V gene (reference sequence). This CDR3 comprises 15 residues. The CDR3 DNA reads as TGTGCCAGCAGTTATTACCGGGACTCGGACAATGAGCAGTTCTTC. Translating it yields CASSYYRDSDNEQFF.

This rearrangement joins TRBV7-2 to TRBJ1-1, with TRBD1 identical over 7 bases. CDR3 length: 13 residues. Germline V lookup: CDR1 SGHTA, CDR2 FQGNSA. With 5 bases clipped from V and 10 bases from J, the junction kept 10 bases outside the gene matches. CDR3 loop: CASSMTGPSRAFF. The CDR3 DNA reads TGTGCCAGCAGCATGACAGGGCCCAGTAGAGCTTTCTTT.

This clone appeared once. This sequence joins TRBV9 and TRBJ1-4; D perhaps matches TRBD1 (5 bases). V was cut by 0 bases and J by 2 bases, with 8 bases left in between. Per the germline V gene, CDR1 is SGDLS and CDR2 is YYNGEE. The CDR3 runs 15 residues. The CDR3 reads CASSVEGVTNEKLFF. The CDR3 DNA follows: TGTGCCAGCAGCGTAGAAGGGGTTACTAATGAAAAACTGTTTTTT.

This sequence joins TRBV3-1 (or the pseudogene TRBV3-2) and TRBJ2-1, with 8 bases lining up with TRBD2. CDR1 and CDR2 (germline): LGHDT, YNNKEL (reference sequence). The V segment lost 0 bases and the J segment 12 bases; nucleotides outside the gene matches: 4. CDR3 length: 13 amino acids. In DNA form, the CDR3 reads TGTGCCAGCAGCCAAGATCGGAGCGGGAGGCAGTTCTTC. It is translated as CASSQDRSGRQFF.

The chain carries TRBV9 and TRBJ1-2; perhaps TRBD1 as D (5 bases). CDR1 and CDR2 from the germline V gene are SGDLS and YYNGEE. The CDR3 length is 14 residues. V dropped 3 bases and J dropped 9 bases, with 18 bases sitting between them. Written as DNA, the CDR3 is TGTGCCAGCAGCGACGGGGGACCCCGCGGACGCTACACCTTC. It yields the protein CASSDGGPRGRYTF.

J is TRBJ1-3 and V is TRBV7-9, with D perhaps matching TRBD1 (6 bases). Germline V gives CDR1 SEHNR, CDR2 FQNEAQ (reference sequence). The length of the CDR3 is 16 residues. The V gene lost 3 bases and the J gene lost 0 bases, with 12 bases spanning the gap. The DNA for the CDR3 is TGTGCCAGCAGCTTGGGGGCCCTCTACTCTGGAAACACCATATATTTT. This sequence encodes CASSLGALYSGNTIYF.

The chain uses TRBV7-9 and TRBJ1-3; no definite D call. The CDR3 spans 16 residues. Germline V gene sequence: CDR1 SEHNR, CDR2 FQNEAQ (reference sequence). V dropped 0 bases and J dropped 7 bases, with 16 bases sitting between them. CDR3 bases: TGTGCCAGCAGCTTAGCGGTCACGGGGAGATGGAACACCATATATTTT. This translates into CASSLAVTGRWNTIYF.

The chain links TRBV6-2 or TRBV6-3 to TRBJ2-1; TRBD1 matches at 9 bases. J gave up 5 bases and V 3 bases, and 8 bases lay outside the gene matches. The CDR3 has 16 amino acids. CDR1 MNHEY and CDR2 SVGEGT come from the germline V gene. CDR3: CASSYWGQGGDNEQFF. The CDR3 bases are TGTGCCAGCAGTTATTGGGGACAGGGAGGAGACAATGAGCAGTTCTTC.

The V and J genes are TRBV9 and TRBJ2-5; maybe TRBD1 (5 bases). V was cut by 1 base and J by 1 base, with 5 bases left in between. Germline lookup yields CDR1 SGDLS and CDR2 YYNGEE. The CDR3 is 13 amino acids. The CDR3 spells CASSVRGQETQYF. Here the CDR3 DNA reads TGTGCCAGCAGCGTAAGGGGCCAAGAGACCCAGTACTTC.

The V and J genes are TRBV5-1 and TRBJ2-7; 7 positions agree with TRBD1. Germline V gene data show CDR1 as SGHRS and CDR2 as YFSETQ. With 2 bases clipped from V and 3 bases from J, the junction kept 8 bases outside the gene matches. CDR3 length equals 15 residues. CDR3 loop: CASSFNRQGHYEQYF. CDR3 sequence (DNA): TGCGCCAGCAGCTTCAATCGACAGGGCCACTACGAGCAGTACTTC.

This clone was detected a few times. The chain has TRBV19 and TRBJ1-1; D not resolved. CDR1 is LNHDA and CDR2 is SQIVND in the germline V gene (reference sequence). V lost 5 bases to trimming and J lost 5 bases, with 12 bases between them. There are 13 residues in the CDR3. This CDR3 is CASSSRVGTEAFF. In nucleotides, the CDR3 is TGTGCCAGTAGTTCCCGGGTTGGGACTGAAGCTTTCTTT.

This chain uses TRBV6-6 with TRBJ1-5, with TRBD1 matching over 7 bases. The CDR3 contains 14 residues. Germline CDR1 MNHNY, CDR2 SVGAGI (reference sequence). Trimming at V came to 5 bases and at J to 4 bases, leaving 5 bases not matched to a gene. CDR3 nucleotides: TGTGCCAGCAGTATGACAGGGTTGAATCAGCCCCAGCATTTT. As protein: CASSMTGLNQPQHF.

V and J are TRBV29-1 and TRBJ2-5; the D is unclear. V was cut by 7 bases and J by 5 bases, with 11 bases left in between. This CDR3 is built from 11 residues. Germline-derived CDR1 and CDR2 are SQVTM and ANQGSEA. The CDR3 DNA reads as TGCAGCGCCAGACTCGGGGAGACCCAGTACTTC. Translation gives CSARLGETQYF. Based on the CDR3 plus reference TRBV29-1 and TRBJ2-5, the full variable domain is SAVISQKPSRDICQRGTSLTIQCQVDSQVTMMFWYRQQPGQSLTLIATANQGSEATYESGFVIDKFPISRPNLTFSTLTVSNMSPEDSSIYLCSARLGETQYFGPGTRLLVL.

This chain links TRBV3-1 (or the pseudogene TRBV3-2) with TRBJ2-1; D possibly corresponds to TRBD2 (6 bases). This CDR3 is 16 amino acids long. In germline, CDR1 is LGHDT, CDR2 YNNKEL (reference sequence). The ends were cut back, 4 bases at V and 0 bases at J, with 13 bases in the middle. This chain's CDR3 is CASSPTSGDSYNEQFF. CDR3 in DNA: TGTGCCAGCAGCCCCACCTCGGGAGACTCCTACAATGAGCAGTTCTTC.

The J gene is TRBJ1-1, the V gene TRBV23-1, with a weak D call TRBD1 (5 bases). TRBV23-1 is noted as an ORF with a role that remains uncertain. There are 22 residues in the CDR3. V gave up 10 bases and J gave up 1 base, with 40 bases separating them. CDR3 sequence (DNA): TGCGCCAAAATGACCCCGTCCGCCAGCAGCCAAAGGTCGGGGGTTGGGAACACTGAAGCTTTCTTT. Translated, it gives CAKMTPSASSQRSGVGNTEAFF.

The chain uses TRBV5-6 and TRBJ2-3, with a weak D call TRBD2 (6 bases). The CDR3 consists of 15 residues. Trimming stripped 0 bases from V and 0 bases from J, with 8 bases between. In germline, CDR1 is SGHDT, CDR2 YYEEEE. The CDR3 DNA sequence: TGTGCCAGCAGCTTGGTGGCGGGGAGCACAGATACGCAGTATTTT. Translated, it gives CASSLVAGSTDTQYF. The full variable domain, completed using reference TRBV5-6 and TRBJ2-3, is DAGVTQSPTHLIKTRGQQVTLRCSPKSGHDTVSWYQQALGQGPQFIFQYYEEEERQRGNFPDRFSGHQFPNYSSELNVNALLLGDSALYLCASSLVAGSTDTQYFGPGTRLTVL.

The chain's CDR3 is CASKGDRGLNSPLHF. Written as DNA, the CDR3 is TGTGCCAGTAAAGGGGACAGGGGACTAAATTCACCCCTCCACTTT. The rearrangement links TRBV19 to TRBJ1-6; 10 bases align to TRBD1. Germline CDR1 LNHDA, CDR2 SQIVND (reference sequence). The V gene end was trimmed by 7 bases and the J gene end by 7 bases; junction bases not matched to a gene: 7. The CDR3 is 15 residues long.

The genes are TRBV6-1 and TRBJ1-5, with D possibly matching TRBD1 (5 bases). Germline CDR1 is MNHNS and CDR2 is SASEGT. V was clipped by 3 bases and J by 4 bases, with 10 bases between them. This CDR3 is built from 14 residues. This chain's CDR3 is CASSEAGFNQPQHF. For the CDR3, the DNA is TGTGCCAGCAGTGAGGCAGGGTTTAATCAGCCCCAGCATTTT.

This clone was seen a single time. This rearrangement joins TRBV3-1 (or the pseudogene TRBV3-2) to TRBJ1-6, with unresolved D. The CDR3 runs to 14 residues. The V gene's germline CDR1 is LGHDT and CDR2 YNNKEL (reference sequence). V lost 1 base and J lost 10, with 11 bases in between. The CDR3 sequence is CASSQVSGISPLHF. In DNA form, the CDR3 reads TGTGCCAGCAGCCAAGTCTCGGGGATCTCACCCCTCCACTTT.

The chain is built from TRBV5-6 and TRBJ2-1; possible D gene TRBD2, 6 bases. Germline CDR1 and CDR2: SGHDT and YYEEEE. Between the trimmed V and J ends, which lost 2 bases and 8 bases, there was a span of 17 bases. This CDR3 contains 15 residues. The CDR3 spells CASSLLLAAGYEQFF. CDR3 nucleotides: TGTGCCAGCAGCTTACTACTAGCCGCAGGGTATGAGCAGTTCTTC.

The CDR3 is CASSLDRVRNTIYF. The DNA for the CDR3 is TGTGCCAGCAGCTTGGACAGGGTGCGAAACACCATATATTTT. The rearrangement joins TRBV5-6 to TRBJ1-3; tentatively, D is TRBD1 (6 bases). The germline V gene has CDR1 SGHDT and CDR2 YYEEEE. The CDR3 is made up of 14 amino acids. Trimming left V 0 bases short and J 5 bases short, with 9 bases between.